These 16 T cell receptor delta chains were all obtained from the same sample, sequenced in a study of Vδ1+ human thymocytes. Sequences come from RNA converted to cDNA by reverse transcription. Pooled V-gene forward primers with one constant-region reverse primer generated the CDR3 amplicons by multiplex PCR. TCRdb called clones anew from the multiplex PCR reads with CATT. The sample has 23,000 or so delta-chain clones, around 28% seen once. These receptors are not linked to any known antigen. Study-wide points: Thymic TRG and TRD repertoires appeared highly polyclonal.

What was sequenced was Vdelta1+ gamma-delta thymocytes from the thymus. Noted subset: FACS-sorted CD3+ TCRalphabeta- TCRVdelta1+ TCRVdelta2- thymocytes. These receptors were taken from a boy under two years old who had congenital heart surgery.

In this sample, this clone turned up a few times. The same CDR3 also results from other DNA sequences found in this sample. The chain joins TRDV1 to TRDJ1; 9 bases fit TRDD3. Germline trimming cut 6 bases from V and 0 bases from J; bases unmatched to any gene: 38. Germline CDR1 reads TSWWSYY; CDR2 reads QGS. CDR3 size: 26 residues. The CDR3 DNA sequence: TGTGCTCTTGGCAGGCCCCCTTCCCACTGGGGGAACGCTCAGGTAGCAGTTACGCTCTACACCGATAAACTCATCTTT. It codes for CALGRPPSHWGNAQVAVTLYTDKLIF.

This chain joins TRDV1 and TRDJ1; D not resolved. The V end was cut by 0 bases, the J end by 0 bases, with 29 bases between. The CDR3 length is 22 residues. Germline CDR1 and CDR2: TSWWSYY and QGS. DNA for the CDR3: TGTGCTCTTGGGGAACTTTCTTCGCGTGCCTCCGGGCGATTATGGTACACCGATAAACTCATCTTT. It specifies CALGELSSRASGRLWYTDKLIF.

By frequency in the sample, this clone is medium-sized. Different DNA sequences within this sample yield the same CDR3. The chain couples TRDV1 to TRDJ1; 8 bases align to TRDD3. This CDR3 has 21 residues. Germline CDR1 TSWWSYY, CDR2 QGS. Germline trimming cut 4 bases from V and 0 bases from J; bases unmatched to any gene: 22. DNA for the CDR3: TGTGCTCTTGGGGTCAGCACCTACTTCCCGCTGGGGGACCCTGACACCGATAAACTCATCTTT. This translates into CALGVSTYFPLGDPDTDKLIF.

In this sample, this clone turned up a few times. Other DNA sequences in this sample translate to the same CDR3. The chain is built from TRDV1 and TRDJ1, with 12 bases identical to TRDD3. V shed 6 bases, J shed 3 bases, and the junction held 11 bases outside the gene matches. Per germline, CDR1 TSWWSYY and CDR2 QGS. The CDR3 runs 17 residues. CDR3 sequence reads: CALGCPSGGYGADKLIF. The CDR3 DNA reads TGTGCTCTTGGATGTCCATCTGGGGGATACGGGGCCGATAAACTCATCTTT.

This rearrangement joins TRDV1 to TRDJ1, with 12 bases fitting TRDD3. Losses at the gene ends were 4 bases for V and 0 bases for J; bases not matched to a gene: 24. The CDR3 extends over 23 amino acids. CDR1 is TSWWSYY, CDR2 QGS, per germline. DNA of the CDR3: TGTGCTCTTGGGGGAAGGGCCTTCCTAGTCACTGGGGGATACCGACTGTACACCGATAAACTCATCTTT. This translates into CALGGRAFLVTGGYRLYTDKLIF.

Turning to this clone: Sequence at one end of the junction differs from germline and may be a read error. The chain links TRDV1 to TRDJ4; D call uncertain. The CDR3 is made up of 12 amino acids. The V gene's germline CDR1 is TSWWSYY and CDR2 QGS. The CDR3 spells CALGTPVRPLIF. CDR3 in DNA: TGTGCTCTTGGGACCCCAGTGAGACCGCTGATCTTT.

This clone was seen once. Other DNA sequences in this specimen translate into the identical CDR3. The genes are TRDV1 and TRDJ1; 8 nucleotides align to TRDD3. The junction had 31 bases not matched to a gene; V was cut back by 5 bases and J by 2 bases. The CDR3 length is 23 residues. Germline loops: CDR1 TSWWSYY, CDR2 QGS. CDR3 nucleotide sequence: TGTGCTCTTGGGCGATCTCGGAGTCCCGAAACCTCTTGTATTGGGGGATCAACCGATAAACTCATCTTT. It translates to CALGRSRSPETSCIGGSTDKLIF.

The sample holds a few counts of this clone. J is TRDJ1 and V is TRDV1; tentatively, D is TRDD2 or TRDD3 (5 bases each). CDR3 length equals 20 residues. Germline CDR1 is TSWWSYY and CDR2 is QGS. V was trimmed by 0 bases and J by 0 bases, leaving 23 bases between them. This chain's CDR3 is CALGELIPGGYDPYTDKLIF. Written as DNA, the CDR3 is TGTGCTCTTGGGGAACTAATTCCTGGAGGATATGACCCCTACACCGATAAACTCATCTTT.

To note about this clone: This may stem from a read error, because a much larger clone lies one nucleotide away. The chain combines TRDV1 with TRDJ1; D perhaps matches TRDD3 (5 bases). Germline V gene data show CDR1 as TSWWSYY and CDR2 as QGS. The CDR3 loop spans 12 amino acids. The CDR3 DNA reads TGTGCTCGTGGGGACTCCACCGATAAACTCATCTTT. This encodes CARGDSTDKLIF.

The rearrangement uses TRDV1 and TRDJ1; TRDD3 aligns across 8 bases. The CDR3 has 19 residues. Germline trimming cut 0 bases from V and 11 bases from J; bases unmatched to any gene: 23. In germline, CDR1 is TSWWSYY, CDR2 QGS. In nucleotides, the CDR3 is TGTGCTCTTGGGGAACTTTCCCCTTCCCCGACTTGCTGGGGGAGTGTGCTCATCTTT. It yields the protein CALGELSPSPTCWGSVLIF.

The genes are TRDV1 and TRDJ1; 12 positions match TRDD3. Per germline, CDR1 TSWWSYY and CDR2 QGS. The CDR3 contains 19 residues. Unmatched junction bases numbered 13, after V lost 3 bases and J lost 2 bases. The CDR3 bases are TGTGCTCTTGGGGACCCGGGGAGTACTGGGGGATACTTAACCGATAAACTCATCTTT. Its protein product is CALGDPGSTGGYLTDKLIF.

On this clone itself: Other DNA sequences in this specimen translate into the identical CDR3. The rearrangement joins TRDV1 to TRDJ1, with 13 bases that match TRDD3. V gave up 1 base and J gave up 8 bases; unmatched junction bases: 16. The CDR3 contains 19 residues. Germline lookup yields CDR1 TSWWSYY and CDR2 QGS. The chain's CDR3 is CALGEQAGLPLGDTPKLIF. The CDR3, as DNA: TGTGCTCTTGGGGAACAAGCCGGCCTTCCACTGGGGGATACGCCGAAACTCATCTTT.

The table lists this clone with many counts. Within the sample, other DNA sequences also encode this same CDR3. The chain links TRDV1 to TRDJ1; 7 bases line up with TRDD3. CDR3 length: 18 amino acids. J was trimmed by 5 bases and V by 0 bases; bases with no gene match: 15. The V gene's germline CDR1 is TSWWSYY and CDR2 QGS. The CDR3 here is CALGELALSTWGKDKLIF. The CDR3 DNA follows: TGTGCTCTTGGGGAACTAGCCCTAAGTACGTGGGGGAAAGATAAACTCATCTTT.

This clone was recorded a few times. This rearrangement joins TRDV1 to TRDJ1, with 12 nucleotides matching TRDD3. Germline values: CDR1 TSWWSYY, CDR2 QGS. The CDR3 contains 18 residues. Trimming removed 4 bases from V and 0 bases from J; junction bases left unmatched: 9. The CDR3 sequence: CALGGTLGDTADTDKLIF. CDR3 sequence (DNA): TGTGCTCTTGGGGGTACCCTGGGGGATACGGCCGACACCGATAAACTCATCTTT.

This chain connects TRDV1 to TRDJ1, with 9 bases aligning to TRDD3. The V and J ends lost 0 bases and 2 bases, in that order; junction bases with no gene match: 10. This CDR3 has 18 residues. The germline CDR1 and CDR2 sequences are TSWWSYY and QGS. CDR3 sequence (DNA): TGTGCTCTTGGGGAACTGTTCCTACGGGGATACGCGACCGATAAACTCATCTTT. Encoded protein: CALGELFLRGYATDKLIF.

This chain joins TRDV1 and TRDJ1, with 8 positions matching TRDD3. Germline assignment: CDR1 TSWWSYY and CDR2 QGS. After removal of 5 bases from V and 3 bases from J, the junction contained 11 bases not matched to a gene. This CDR3 has 16 residues. Written as DNA, the CDR3 is TGTGCTCTTGGGCCACTGGGATACGCTAATCCCGATAAACTCATCTTT. Its translation is CALGPLGYANPDKLIF.